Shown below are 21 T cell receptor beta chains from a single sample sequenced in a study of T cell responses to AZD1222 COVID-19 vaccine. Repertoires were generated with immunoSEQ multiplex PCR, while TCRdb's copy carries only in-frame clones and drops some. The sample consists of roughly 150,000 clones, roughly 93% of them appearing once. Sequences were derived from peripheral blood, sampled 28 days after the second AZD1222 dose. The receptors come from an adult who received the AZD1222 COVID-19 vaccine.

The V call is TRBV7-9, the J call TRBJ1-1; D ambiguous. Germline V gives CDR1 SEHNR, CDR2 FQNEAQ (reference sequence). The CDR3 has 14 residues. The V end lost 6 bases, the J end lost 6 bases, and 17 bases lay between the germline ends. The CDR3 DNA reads TGTGCCAGCAGAGTCGCCCCCCCCGCGTCTGAAGCTTTCTTT. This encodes CASRVAPPASEAFF.

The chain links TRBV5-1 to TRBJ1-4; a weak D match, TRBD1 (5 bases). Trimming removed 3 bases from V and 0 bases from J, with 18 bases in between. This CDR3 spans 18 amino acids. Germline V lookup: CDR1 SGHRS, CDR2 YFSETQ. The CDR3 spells CASSSGTFRRATNEKLFF. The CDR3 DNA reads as TGCGCCAGCAGCTCAGGGACGTTTAGGAGGGCAACTAATGAAAAACTGTTTTTT. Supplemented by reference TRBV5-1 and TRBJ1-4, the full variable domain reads KAGVTQTPRYLIKTRGQQVTLSCSPISGHRSVSWYQQTPGQGLQFLFEYFSETQRNKGNFPGRFSGRQFSNSRSEMNVSTLELGDSALYLCASSSGTFRRATNEKLFFGSGTQLSVL.

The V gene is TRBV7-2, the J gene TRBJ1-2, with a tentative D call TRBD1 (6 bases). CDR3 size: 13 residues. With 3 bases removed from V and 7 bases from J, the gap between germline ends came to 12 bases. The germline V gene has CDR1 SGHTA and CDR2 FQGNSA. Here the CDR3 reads CASSLDRWAGYTF. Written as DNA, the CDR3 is TGTGCCAGCAGCTTGGACAGATGGGCTGGCTACACCTTC. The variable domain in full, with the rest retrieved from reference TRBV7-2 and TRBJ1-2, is GAGVSQSPSNKVTEKGKDVELRCDPISGHTALYWYRQSLGQGLEFLIYFQGNSAPDKSGLPSDRFSAERTGGSVSTLTIQRTQQEDSAVYLCASSLDRWAGYTFGSGTRLTVV.

This chain's CDR3 is CASSISGGRSNQPQHF. The CDR3 coding sequence is TGTGCCAGTAGTATTTCGGGGGGACGGAGCAATCAGCCCCAGCATTTT. The chain couples TRBV19 to TRBJ1-5; maybe TRBD1 (5 bases). V gave up 3 bases and J gave up 1 base, with 13 bases separating them. Germline lookup yields CDR1 LNHDA and CDR2 SQIVND (reference sequence). This CDR3 spans 16 amino acids.

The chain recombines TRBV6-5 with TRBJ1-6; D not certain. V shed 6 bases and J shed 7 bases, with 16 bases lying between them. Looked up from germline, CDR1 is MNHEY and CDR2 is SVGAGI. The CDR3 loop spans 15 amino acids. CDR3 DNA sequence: TGTGCCAGCAGCGACCCCGGGCCGTCGAATTCACCCCTCCACTTT. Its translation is CASSDPGPSNSPLHF.

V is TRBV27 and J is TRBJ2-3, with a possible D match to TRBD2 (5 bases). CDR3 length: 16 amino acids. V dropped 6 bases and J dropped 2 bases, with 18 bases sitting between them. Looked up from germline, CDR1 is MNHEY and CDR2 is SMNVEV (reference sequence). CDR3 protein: CASSVGSAPITDTQYF. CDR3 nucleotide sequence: TGTGCCAGCAGCGTAGGGAGCGCGCCTATCACAGATACGCAGTATTTT.

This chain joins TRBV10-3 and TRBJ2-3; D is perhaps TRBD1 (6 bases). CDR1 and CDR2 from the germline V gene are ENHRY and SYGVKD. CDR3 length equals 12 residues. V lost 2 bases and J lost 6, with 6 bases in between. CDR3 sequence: CAISERGDTQYF. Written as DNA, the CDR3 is TGTGCCATCAGTGAGAGGGGGGATACGCAGTATTTT.

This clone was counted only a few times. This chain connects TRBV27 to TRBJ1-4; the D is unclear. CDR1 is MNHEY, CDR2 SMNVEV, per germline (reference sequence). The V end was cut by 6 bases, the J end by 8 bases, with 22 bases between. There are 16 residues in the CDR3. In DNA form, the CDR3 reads TGTGCCAGCAGCTCCCGTGGGTGGGGAGGGTTCGAAAAACTGTTTTTT. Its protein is CASSSRGWGGFEKLFF.

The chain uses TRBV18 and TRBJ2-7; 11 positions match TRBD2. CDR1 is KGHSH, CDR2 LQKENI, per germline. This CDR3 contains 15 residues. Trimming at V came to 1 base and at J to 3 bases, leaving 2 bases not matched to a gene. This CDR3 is CASSPLTSGDYEQYF. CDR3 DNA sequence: TGTGCCAGCTCACCACTGACTAGCGGGGACTACGAGCAGTACTTC.

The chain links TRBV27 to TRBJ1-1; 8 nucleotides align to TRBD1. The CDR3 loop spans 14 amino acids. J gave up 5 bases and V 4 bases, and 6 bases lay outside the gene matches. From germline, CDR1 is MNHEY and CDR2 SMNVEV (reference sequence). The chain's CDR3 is CASSSLRGLTEAFF. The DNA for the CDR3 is TGTGCCAGCAGTTCGCTCAGGGGGCTGACTGAAGCTTTCTTT.

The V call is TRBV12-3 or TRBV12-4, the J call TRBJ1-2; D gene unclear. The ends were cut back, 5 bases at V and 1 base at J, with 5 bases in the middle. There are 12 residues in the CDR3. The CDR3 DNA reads TGTGCCAGCAGTCAGCGTAACTATGGCTACACCTTC. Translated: CASSQRNYGYTF.

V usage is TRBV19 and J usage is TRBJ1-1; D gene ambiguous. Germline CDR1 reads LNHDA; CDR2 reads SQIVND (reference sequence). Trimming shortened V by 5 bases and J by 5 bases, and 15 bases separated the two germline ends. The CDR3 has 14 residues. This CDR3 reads CASSPRDMWTEAFF. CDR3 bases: TGTGCCAGTAGTCCCCGCGACATGTGGACTGAAGCTTTCTTT.

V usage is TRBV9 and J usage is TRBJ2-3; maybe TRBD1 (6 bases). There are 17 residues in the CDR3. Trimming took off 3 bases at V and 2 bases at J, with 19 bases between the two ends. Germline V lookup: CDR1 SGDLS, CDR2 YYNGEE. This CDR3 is CASSAALGAAPTDTQYF. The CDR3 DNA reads TGTGCCAGCAGCGCAGCCCTGGGGGCGGCTCCCACAGATACGCAGTATTTT.

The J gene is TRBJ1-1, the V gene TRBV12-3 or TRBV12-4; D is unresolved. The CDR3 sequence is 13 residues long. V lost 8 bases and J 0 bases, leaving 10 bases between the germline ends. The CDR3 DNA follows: TGTGCCAGCCGCAGGTCCATGAACACTGAAGCTTTCTTT. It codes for CASRRSMNTEAFF.

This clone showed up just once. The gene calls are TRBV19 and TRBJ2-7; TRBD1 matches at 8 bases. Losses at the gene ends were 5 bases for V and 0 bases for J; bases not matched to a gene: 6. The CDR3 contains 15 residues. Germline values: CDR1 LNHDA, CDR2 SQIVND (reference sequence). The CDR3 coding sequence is TGTGCCAGTAGTCTGGCAGGGGGCAACTCCTACGAGCAGTACTTC. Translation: CASSLAGGNSYEQYF.

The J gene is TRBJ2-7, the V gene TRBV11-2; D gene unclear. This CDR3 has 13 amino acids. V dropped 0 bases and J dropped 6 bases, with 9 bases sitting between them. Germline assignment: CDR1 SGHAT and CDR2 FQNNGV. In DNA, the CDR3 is TGTGCCAGCAGCTTAGATATGGGTATCGAGCAGTACTTC. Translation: CASSLDMGIEQYF.

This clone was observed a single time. CDR3 nucleotide sequence: TGTGCCAGCAGACTTGACAGAAGCACTGAAGCTTTCTTT. This sequence encodes CASRLDRSTEAFF. The chain is built from TRBV5-5 and TRBJ1-1, with a tentative D call TRBD1 (5 bases). The germline V gene has CDR1 SGHKS and CDR2 YYEKEE (reference sequence). Trimming cost V 5 bases and J 4 bases, with 12 bases left between them. This CDR3 region has 13 residues.

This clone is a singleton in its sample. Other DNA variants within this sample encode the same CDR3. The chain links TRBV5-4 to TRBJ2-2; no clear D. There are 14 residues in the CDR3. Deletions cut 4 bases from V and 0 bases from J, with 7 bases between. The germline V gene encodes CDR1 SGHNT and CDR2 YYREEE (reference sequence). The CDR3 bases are TGTGCCAGCAGCCTTCCACCGAACACCGGGGAGCTGTTTTTT. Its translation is CASSLPPNTGELFF.

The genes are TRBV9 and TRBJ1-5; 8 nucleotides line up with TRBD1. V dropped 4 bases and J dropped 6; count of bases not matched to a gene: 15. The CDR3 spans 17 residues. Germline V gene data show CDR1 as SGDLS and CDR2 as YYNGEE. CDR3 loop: CASSLGTGVVEGQPQHF. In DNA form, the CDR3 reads TGTGCCAGCAGCTTGGGGACAGGTGTCGTCGAGGGTCAGCCCCAGCATTTT.

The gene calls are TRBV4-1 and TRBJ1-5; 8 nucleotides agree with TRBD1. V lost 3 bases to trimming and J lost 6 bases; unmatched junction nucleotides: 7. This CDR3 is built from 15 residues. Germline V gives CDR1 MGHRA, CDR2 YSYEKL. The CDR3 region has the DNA TGCGCCAGCAGCCAGGATTGGACAGGGTTTCAGCCCCAGCATTTT. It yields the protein CASSQDWTGFQPQHF.

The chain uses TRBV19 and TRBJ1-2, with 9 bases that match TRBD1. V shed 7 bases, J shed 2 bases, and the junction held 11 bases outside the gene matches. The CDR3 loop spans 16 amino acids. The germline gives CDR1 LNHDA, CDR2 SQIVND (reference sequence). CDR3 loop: CASNLGQGLSNYGYTF. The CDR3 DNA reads TGTGCCAGTAACCTGGGACAGGGACTCTCCAACTATGGCTACACCTTC.